The clone carrying this T cell receptor (beta chain) was observed a few times. The antigen is undetermined. Isolated PBMCs totaled at least 6 million in each sample. This specimen comes from a study of blood T cells in healthy people across ages. V lost 0 bases, J lost 4 bases, and 9 bases lay in between. This CDR3 is built from 14 residues. CDR1 LGHNA and CDR2 YNFKEQ come from the germline V gene. Study conclusions and caveats: There was no known CMV status for donors, so expanded clonotype changes were possibly confounded.

A second PCR, run for about 7 to 11 cycles, used a sample-barcoded 5' primer plus a J-beta primer mix. A minimum of 2.5 million CDR3-containing paired-end reads was obtained for each sample. MiXCR, run by TCRdb on the 5' RACE reads, gives a single entry per CDR3 protein. The sample contains 1,800,000 or so distinct CDR3 sequences, approximately 40% of which appear only once. The sequenced material came from blood. This receptor was identified in a human donor in good health. The chain links TRBV4-2 to TRBJ2-5; possibly TRBD1 for D (5 bases). The CDR3 here is CASSQEPQGETQYF. The CDR3 nucleotides read TGTGCCAGCAGCCAAGAACCTCAGGGAGAGACCCAGTACTTC.